This TCR beta chain was observed in a study of T cells after yellow fever vaccination (dated by TCRdb to about 2019). Study-wide context: The SMART-Seq v4 Ultra Low Input RNA kit was used to prepare libraries from fractions with low cell numbers. Bulk PBMC replicates and cell subsets were isolated from blood drawn at multiple timepoints before and after both primary and secondary immunization. To track T-cell clones before and after primary and booster YFV17D yellow fever vaccination, bulk TCR alpha and beta repertoires were sequenced longitudinally. Two healthy male donors, one aged 18 to 30 and one aged 30 to 40 years, were included in the cohort.

As concerns this clonotype: Its antigen is unknown. There are no base qualities to consult, and no much larger clone falls within one base.

Sequencing took place on an Illumina NovaSeq 6000. TCR cDNA was synthesized by 5'RACE template switching, through which a universal primer site and unique molecular identifiers were introduced. cDNA synthesis was primed from both the TCR alpha and TCR beta constant segments. Library amplification involved two PCR steps, and the second step added sample barcodes and sequencing adapters. Sequencing of libraries was performed on Illumina HiSeq 2500 (2x100 bp) or NovaSeq (2x150 bp). The study's processing was this. MIGEC handled demultiplexing of reads and collapsing into UMI consensus sequences, while MiXCR performed V(D)J alignment. Clonotypes responding to the vaccine were identified with edgeR on replicate PBMC samples, with the criteria of FDR below 0.01 and a log2 fold change above 5 up to day 15. Each bulk clonotype was labeled CD4 or CD8 based on which sequenced repertoire, CD4 or CD8, contained the clonotype at higher abundance. Clones were called with MiXCR by TCRdb after fastp trimmed the public reads at Q25, and only in-frame beta chains were retained. Merged by CDR3 protein, the rows form single entries marked with the most common genes and DNA. What appears here as the V and J calls and clone size reflects TCRdb's work, not the paper's. The sample includes under 400,000 distinct CDR3 sequences, with 9.5% to 15% observed a single time. The top ten clones comprise 2.5% to 4% of the sample.

Taken with the paper, the label for treatment or condition translates to: live attenuated yellow fever vaccine strain. A standard Ficoll-Paque protocol was used to isolate PBMCs from peripheral blood. CD4 and CD8 T-cell fractions were isolated with Dynabeads CD4 and CD8 positive selection kits. TriZol was used to extract RNA from bulk PBMCs, CD4 and CD8 fractions, and dextramer-positive and dextramer-negative fractions. Study-level results and caveats: Computational filtering was required because FACS-sorted repertoires could contain abundant contaminating clonotypes from the bulk population. Most clones expanded after primary vaccination were re-detected after the booster (almost 97% of CD4 and roughly 87% of CD8), suggesting broad memory maintenance. A small fraction of clonotypes showed up in both the CD4 and CD8 compartments, probably as a result of convergent recombination. The secondary T-cell response was weaker than the primary response but faster, peaking on day 5 instead of day 15. Because only a couple of donors were included in the study, the extent to which the findings can be generalized is limited.

At the junction V is shortened by 1 base and J by 1 base; bases outside the gene matches: 12. CDR1 and CDR2 are drawn from the germline V gene: LGHNA, YNFKEQ. CDR3 length: 18 amino acids, cysteine to phenylalanine. Kept here is only the CDR3 DNA, which spans 54 bases and is read in frame from base 1. The chain is encoded by TRBV4-2 joined to TRBJ2-5; TRBD2 fits 7 bases in the junction. Material: CD4+ T cells sorted from PBMCs, obtained 15 days after the yellow fever booster vaccination. This sequence was found in a man aged 18 to 29 who received the YFV17D yellow fever vaccine. The nucleotide sequence is TGTGCCAGCAGCCAAGGGGGAGGCGCGGGGGTGGTCCAAGAGACCCAGTACTTC. Its protein product is CASSQGGGAGVVQETQYF.